This TCR beta chain was retrieved from a study of T cell responses to AZD1222 COVID-19 vaccine. The data were produced by immunoSEQ multiplex PCR, yet TCRdb's version contains in-frame clones alone and is incomplete. The profile shows some 150,000 clones, roughly 88% of them singletons. Comment on this clone: What it binds is not known.

The study, taken as a whole, reports: As reported, nearly half of all spike-specific TCRs target variant regions that are unmutated. All repertoire sampling was performed exclusively after the peak T cell response. A mostly white British donor set with more females was recruited, and clonal diversity was possibly underestimated. Seropositive status at baseline applied to only six AZD1222 recipients.

V lost 8 bases to trimming and J lost 0 bases, with 11 bases between them. Germline V CDR1 and CDR2: SNHLY, FYNNEI. This CDR3 comprises 15 residues. The chain uses TRBV2 and TRBJ2-6; tentative D call: TRBD1 (5 bases). The clonotype originates from an adult in good health. The sample in question was peripheral blood, obtained on day 0 of AZD1222 vaccination. The CDR3 region is CASDGALSGANVLTF. In DNA form, the CDR3 reads TGTGCCAGCGATGGGGCCCTCTCTGGGGCCAACGTCCTGACTTTC.